This section outlines one T cell receptor (beta chain) sequence together with its context. This clonotype was observed once. Its specific antigen is unknown. No base-level quality is on record; no much larger clone is a single base apart. One read alone lends weak support. The sample originates from a study of CD8 T cells in Susac syndrome (dated by TCRdb to 2018 to 2020). About the full investigation: Of the Susac syndrome patients who were sequenced, more than 5 had clinically active disease and roughly 8 were in clinical remission. Clonality of the CD8+ T cell repertoire was compared between about a dozen healthy donors, about 14 Susac syndrome patients and under 16 multiple sclerosis patients. At blood withdrawal, Susac syndrome patients were therapy-naive, treated with corticosteroids (with IVIg additionally given to some), or treated with IVIg alone. The study used repertoire sequencing to test whether antigen drove CD8+ T cell activation and differentiation in Susac syndrome.

RNA was extracted using the RNeasy kit, and roughly 0.45 to 1 microgram was reverse transcribed with random hexamers. The immunoSEQ multiplex PCR assay, which covers 54 Vbeta and 13 Jbeta segments, was used to amplify TCR beta CDR3 regions. PCR amplification bias was corrected by using a synthetic template baseline for primer optimization and computational correction. The paper's data handling went like this. Reads were annotated to V, D and J genes per IMGT and analyzed with immunoSEQ Analyzer, keeping only productive sequences. Clonality was computed as one minus Shannon entropy normalized by log2 of the number of productive unique sequences. Public and private clones were assessed among the 100 most prevalent clones of each patient and control. Susac-specific clones were defined as absent from healthy and MS cohorts, roughly 1,100 published viral clones and other ImmuneACCESS disease sequences. Using fastp at Q25 and MiXCR, TCRdb reprocessed the public reads and kept productive beta chains. All rows with the same CDR3 protein become a single entry with the most common DNA and genes. The V and J calls shown here were made by TCRdb, not taken from the authors' results. This sample has tens of thousands of distinct CDR3 sequences in its table, and roughly 96% of those were observed once. The ten largest clones represent roughly 0.68% of the sample.

Peripheral blood CD8+ and CD4+ T cells from healthy donors, Susac syndrome patients and multiple sclerosis patients were profiled by high-throughput TCR beta sequencing. The Susac syndrome patients fulfilled recently defined diagnostic criteria for either definite or probable disease. Bulk CD8+ and CD4+ T cells were purified magnetically by negative isolation, whereas CD8+ TEMRA cells were enriched by FACS. Blood was collected in EDTA tubes and processed within 24 hours, with PBMCs isolated through density gradient centrifugation. PBMCs destined for TCR sequencing were cryopreserved in liquid nitrogen and later thawed in a 37 °C water bath. The sorted or isolated CD4+, CD8+ and CD8+ TEMRA cells had a purity of 90% or higher. Cut back by 4 bases and 6 bases, the V and J ends lie 9 bases apart. Counted from cysteine to phenylalanine, this CDR3 has 11 amino acids. Just CDR3 DNA is preserved here, 33 bases in frame from base 1. The germline V gene (reference sequence) yields GTSNPN for CDR1 and SVGIG for CDR2.

What the research found in general, with its limitations: Looking at Susac-specific public clones, the researchers identified some 15 in the total CD8+ repertoire and several in the CD8+ TEMRA repertoire. The study acknowledged that relatively few individuals were included in the TCR sequencing and HLA analysis. CD8+ repertoires in Susac syndrome showed clonal expansion, which was highest in CD8+ TEMRA cells and was greater in clinically active patients than in remitting patients.

The sequence joins TRBV30 to TRBJ1-1; no D gene can be assigned with confidence. This receptor was taken from a human donor with Susac syndrome. The sequencing input was CD8+ T cells from PBMCs. The CDR3 here reads CAWMESAEAFF. The DNA sequence is TGTGCCTGGATGGAGAGCGCTGAAGCTTTCTTT. The entire variable domain, with the stretches around the CDR3 drawn from the reference TRBV30 and TRBJ1-1 proteins, is SQTIHQWPATLVQPVGSPLSLECTVEGTSNPNLYWYRQAAGRGLQLLFYSVGIGQISSEVPQNLSASRPQDRQFILSSKKLLLSDSGFYLCAWMESAEAFFGQGTRLTVV.